The 26 T cell receptor beta chains below were found in one sample sequenced in a study of blood T cell repertoires in COVID-19 (dated by TCRdb to the early 2020s). Library preparation employed the immunoSEQ multiplex PCR assay. TCRdb took over this immuneACCESS table, retaining in-frame rearrangements with V and J assigned. Such tables are incomplete; in checked studies, under half of the missing clones stem from an unresolved V gene, and the remainder is unexplained. This sample lists over 200,000 clones; around 80% were detected once. The ten most abundant clones make up about 2% of the sample. The specimen was PBMCs or T cells enriched from blood (not recorded which). Receptors originate from a man between 60 and 70 years old who had recovered from COVID-19.

Many counts were recorded for this clone. This chain links TRBV6-4 with TRBJ2-1; D perhaps matches TRBD1 (5 bases). With 6 bases removed from V and 2 bases from J, the gap between germline ends came to 8 bases. The CDR3 contains 13 residues. The germline V gene has CDR1 MRHNA and CDR2 SNTAGT. CDR3 coding DNA: TGTGCCAGCAGCTTGACAGCCTACAATGAGCAGTTCTTC. Protein product: CASSLTAYNEQFF.

A word on this clone: In the same sample, other DNA sequences code for this CDR3. The chain couples TRBV7-2 to TRBJ1-2; D not certain. This CDR3 is 13 amino acids long. V was pared by 1 base and J by 6 bases, with 9 bases between. Germline loops: CDR1 SGHTA, CDR2 FQGNSA. The CDR3 here is CASSLGQDNGYTF. The CDR3 bases are TGTGCCAGCAGCTTAGGGCAAGACAATGGCTACACCTTC.

This chain joins TRBV7-2 and TRBJ2-7, with 8 bases that match TRBD2. With V trimmed by 4 bases and J by 7 bases, 6 bases remained unmatched. Germline V gene data show CDR1 as SGHTA and CDR2 as FQGNSA. There are 13 residues in the CDR3. The CDR3 region is CASSSVAGYEQYF. CDR3 sequence (DNA): TGTGCCAGCAGCTCCGTAGCGGGGTATGAGCAGTACTTC.

The gene calls are TRBV19 and TRBJ2-6; 10 bases are shared with TRBD1. This CDR3 region has 21 residues. Germline CDR1 LNHDA, CDR2 SQIVND (reference sequence). The trim removed 1 base at V and 4 bases at J, leaving 16 bases unmatched. The CDR3 loop reads CASSIGRLRDRGPGGANVLTF. The CDR3 DNA is TGTGCCAGTAGTATAGGACGTTTAAGGGACAGGGGACCTGGGGGGGCCAACGTCCTGACTTTC.

This chain links TRBV29-1 with TRBJ1-2; 11 bases align to TRBD1. The germline V gene encodes CDR1 SQVTM and CDR2 ANQGSEA. The length of the CDR3 is 15 residues. Germline trimming cut 6 bases from V and 0 bases from J; bases unmatched to any gene: 6. The CDR3 nucleotides read TGCAGCGTCACCGGGACAGGGGGTTCTAACTATGGCTACACCTTC. Translated, it gives CSVTGTGGSNYGYTF.

The chain recombines TRBV4-3 with TRBJ1-2, with a tentative D call TRBD1 (5 bases). This CDR3 comprises 17 residues. V was clipped by 0 bases and J by 3 bases, with 17 bases between them. The V gene's germline CDR1 is LGHNA and CDR2 YSLEER. The CDR3 region is CASSQEFGGVRDYGYTF. The CDR3 coding sequence is TGCGCCAGCAGCCAAGAATTCGGGGGTGTTAGGGACTATGGCTACACCTTC.

This clone was recorded only once. The chain is built from TRBV7-2 and TRBJ2-6, with TRBD1 matching over 8 bases. The CDR3 runs to 18 residues. Germline V gene data show CDR1 as SGHTA and CDR2 as FQGNSA. Germline trimming cut 5 bases from V and 0 bases from J; bases unmatched to any gene: 9. The CDR3 region is CASSATGTGFSGANVLTF. CDR3 bases: TGTGCCAGCAGCGCTACCGGGACAGGATTCTCTGGGGCCAACGTCCTGACTTTC.

The rearrangement links TRBV10-1 to TRBJ1-3; perhaps TRBD1 as D (5 bases). Germline CDR1 is WNHNN and CDR2 is SYGVQD (reference sequence). The CDR3 is made up of 18 amino acids. V lost 0 bases and J lost 0, with 15 bases in between. The CDR3 nucleotides read TGCGCCAGCAGTGAGTCGATTCGGCCAGGGCCCTCTGGAAACACCATATATTTT. Its translation: CASSESIRPGPSGNTIYF.

The chain couples TRBV19 to TRBJ1-6; 9 bases are shared with TRBD1. Germline loops: CDR1 LNHDA, CDR2 SQIVND (reference sequence). The V and J ends lost 4 bases and 10 bases, in that order; junction bases with no gene match: 8. CDR3 length: 15 residues. CDR3 sequence reads: CASSTKGQGASPLHF. The CDR3 nucleotides read TGTGCCAGTAGTACAAAGGGACAGGGAGCCTCACCCCTCCACTTT.

The chain has TRBV27 and TRBJ1-6, with 7 positions matching TRBD1. Germline CDR1 reads MNHEY; CDR2 reads SMNVEV (reference sequence). V trimming: 8 bases; J trimming: 8 bases; junction bases outside the gene matches: 6. The CDR3 totals 13 residues. This chain's CDR3 is CASLGDRHSPLHF. Written as DNA, the CDR3 is TGTGCCAGCTTGGGGGACAGACATTCACCCCTCCACTTT.

This clone appeared a single time. This chain uses TRBV14 with TRBJ1-1; D is uncertain. The CDR3 is 14 amino acids. Trimming stripped 1 base from V and 0 bases from J, with 6 bases between. The germline V gene has CDR1 SGHDN and CDR2 FVKESK. The CDR3 region has the DNA TGTGCCAGCAGCCAAGGACTATTGAACACTGAAGCTTTCTTT. This translates into CASSQGLLNTEAFF.

The chain is built from TRBV7-3 and TRBJ1-3, with D possibly matching TRBD1 (5 bases). V was pared by 2 bases and J by 2 bases, with 7 bases between. CDR3 size: 14 residues. Germline CDR1 reads SGHTA; CDR2 reads FQGTGA. The CDR3 protein is CASSLSGPGNTIYF. The CDR3 nucleotides are TGTGCCAGCAGCTTATCAGGGCCTGGAAACACCATATATTTT.

The chain carries TRBV7-9 and TRBJ2-5; 9 nucleotides agree with TRBD2. CDR3 length equals 16 residues. Germline V gives CDR1 SEHNR, CDR2 FQNEAQ (reference sequence). The CDR3, as DNA: TGTAGCAGCTCCGAGGGGCTAGCGGGGACCCAAGAGACCCAGTACTTC. Its translation: CSSSEGLAGTQETQYF.

The chain combines TRBV7-2 with TRBJ2-5, with 10 positions matching TRBD2. The CDR3 has 16 residues. Germline lookup yields CDR1 SGHTA and CDR2 FQGNSA. V gave up 5 bases and J gave up 2 bases; unmatched junction bases: 8. CDR3 in amino acids: CASSPGTSDRQETQYF. The DNA for the CDR3 is TGTGCCAGCAGCCCAGGGACTAGCGACCGTCAAGAGACCCAGTACTTC.

This clone has a single count. The CDR3 region is CASRRGRGNSPLHF. DNA of the CDR3: TGTGCCAGCAGAAGGGGGCGCGGGAATTCACCCCTCCACTTT. This sequence joins TRBV2 and TRBJ1-6; 7 nucleotides align to TRBD1. The J segment lost 7 bases and the V segment lost 6 bases, leaving 6 bases of the junction unmatched. The CDR3 extends over 14 amino acids. Germline CDR1 is SNHLY and CDR2 is FYNNEI.

This chain connects TRBV19 to TRBJ1-6, with a possible D match to TRBD1 (5 bases). The CDR3 sequence is 15 residues long. CDR1 and CDR2 (germline): LNHDA, SQIVND (reference sequence). The V and J ends lost 8 bases and 5 bases respectively, with 16 bases between them. The CDR3 sequence is CASSSGRGDNSPLHF. The CDR3 DNA reads as TGTGCCAGTTCCTCGGGGAGGGGAGATAATTCACCCCTCCACTTT.

Regarding this clone: Possible read error: a much larger clone is one base away. The chain couples TRBV11-1 to TRBJ1-1; unclear D gene. V was shortened by 2 bases and J by 1 base, with 5 bases between the two germline ends. Per germline, CDR1 SGHAT and CDR2 FQDESV (reference sequence). The CDR3 sequence is 13 residues long. The CDR3 bases are TGTGCCAGCAGCTTATCCAGGAACACTGAAGCTTTCTTT. This gives the protein CASSLSRNTEAFF.

The gene calls are TRBV7-3 and TRBJ2-7; D perhaps matches TRBD2 (5 bases). The CDR3 length is 13 residues. Per germline, CDR1 SGHTA and CDR2 FQGTGA. V was trimmed by 10 bases and J by 5 bases, leaving 18 bases between them. The CDR3 reads CATARSGFHEQYF. The CDR3 nucleotides are TGTGCCACCGCGCGGAGCGGTTTCCACGAGCAGTACTTC.

The gene calls are TRBV27 and TRBJ2-3; no firm D call. V lost 0 bases, J lost 6 bases, and 10 bases lay in between. Per the germline V gene, CDR1 is MNHEY and CDR2 is SMNVEV (reference sequence). This CDR3 has 14 residues. The CDR3 region has the DNA TGTGCCAGCAGTTTATCGGTGGGCTTGGATACGCAGTATTTT. Translation gives CASSLSVGLDTQYF.

This clone appeared a single time. This rearrangement joins TRBV18 to TRBJ1-2, with 8 bases that match TRBD1. The CDR3 spans 16 residues. From germline, CDR1 is KGHSH and CDR2 LQKENI. Germline trimming cut 2 bases from V and 4 bases from J; bases unmatched to any gene: 9. The CDR3 here is CASSPEGRGLGYGYTF. CDR3 nucleotide sequence: TGTGCCAGCTCACCAGAGGGCAGGGGGCTCGGCTATGGCTACACCTTC.

This chain uses TRBV3-1 (or the pseudogene TRBV3-2) with TRBJ2-7, with D possibly matching TRBD2 (7 bases). V lost 2 bases, J lost 1 base, and 12 bases lay in between. The CDR3 totals 15 residues. Per the germline V gene, CDR1 is LGHDT and CDR2 is YNNKEL (reference sequence). The DNA for the CDR3 is TGTGCCAGCAGCCAACGGGGGGCCCCATCCTACGAGCAGTACTTC. This gives the protein CASSQRGAPSYEQYF.

This rearrangement joins TRBV11-3 to TRBJ2-1; maybe TRBD2 (7 bases). This CDR3 has 17 amino acids. CDR1 and CDR2 (germline): SGHNT, YENEEA. V lost 3 bases to trimming and J lost 5 bases, with 20 bases between them. CDR3 bases: TGTGCCAGCAGCTTCACTTCCTTAGGGGGGGGGAACAATGAGCAGTTCTTC. This gives the protein CASSFTSLGGGNNEQFF.

The chain employs TRBV15 and TRBJ2-1; no definite D call. The CDR3 contains 13 residues. V lost 1 base and J lost 9, with 10 bases in between. Germline CDR1 and CDR2: LNHNV and YYDKDF (reference sequence). The DNA of the CDR3 is TGTGCCACCAGCAGAGTTGGGTGGAGTGAGCAGTTCTTC. This translates into CATSRVGWSEQFF.

The chain couples TRBV5-1 to TRBJ1-4, with 9 bases lining up with TRBD1. The CDR3 has 16 amino acids. J gave up 8 bases and V 1 base, and 9 bases lay outside the gene matches. From germline, CDR1 is SGHRS and CDR2 YFSETQ. CDR3 sequence reads: CASSLLGDRDGEKLFF. The CDR3, as DNA: TGCGCCAGCAGCTTGTTAGGGGACAGGGATGGAGAAAAACTGTTTTTT.

The rearrangement links TRBV7-9 to TRBJ2-1; D not certain. Germline loops: CDR1 SEHNR, CDR2 FQNEAQ (reference sequence). The V gene lost 3 bases and the J gene lost 3 bases, with 6 bases spanning the gap. The CDR3 is made up of 13 amino acids. The CDR3 sequence: CASSLSIYNEQFF. As DNA, the CDR3 is TGTGCCAGCAGCTTGAGTATCTACAATGAGCAGTTCTTC.

The V gene is TRBV19, the J gene TRBJ2-1; 8 nucleotides match TRBD2. Germline values: CDR1 LNHDA, CDR2 SQIVND (reference sequence). V gave up 1 base and J gave up 2 bases; unmatched junction bases: 7. The CDR3 has 17 residues. CDR3 sequence: CASSIGKLAATYNEQFF. Written as DNA, the CDR3 is TGTGCCAGTAGTATAGGTAAACTAGCGGCCACCTACAATGAGCAGTTCTTC.